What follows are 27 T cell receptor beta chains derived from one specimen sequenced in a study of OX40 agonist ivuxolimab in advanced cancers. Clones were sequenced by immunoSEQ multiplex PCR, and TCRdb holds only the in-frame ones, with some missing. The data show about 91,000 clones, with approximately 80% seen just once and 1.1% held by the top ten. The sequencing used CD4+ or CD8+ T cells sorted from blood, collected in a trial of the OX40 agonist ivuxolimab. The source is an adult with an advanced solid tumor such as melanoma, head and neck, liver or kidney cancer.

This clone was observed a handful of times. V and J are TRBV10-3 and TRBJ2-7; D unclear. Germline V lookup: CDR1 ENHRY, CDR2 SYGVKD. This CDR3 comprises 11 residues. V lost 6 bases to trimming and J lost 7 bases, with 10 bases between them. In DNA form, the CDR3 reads TGTGCCATCAGCGGACCGTTAGAGCAGTACTTC. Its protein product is CAISGPLEQYF.

The CDR3 sequence is CASRRGGTSGNQPQHF. The CDR3 DNA sequence: TGTGCCAGTAGACGCGGGGGGACATCGGGCAATCAGCCCCAGCATTTT. The V and J genes are TRBV19 and TRBJ1-5; weak D call: TRBD1 (6 bases). The CDR3 has 16 amino acids. The germline CDR1 and CDR2 sequences are LNHDA and SQIVND (reference sequence). Trimming pared 6 bases from V and 2 bases from J, leaving 17 bases between.

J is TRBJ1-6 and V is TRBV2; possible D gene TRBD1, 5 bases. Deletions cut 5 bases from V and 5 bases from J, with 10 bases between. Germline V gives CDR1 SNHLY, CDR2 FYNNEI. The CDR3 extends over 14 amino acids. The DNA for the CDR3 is TGTGCCAGCAGTATCGGGGGAAATAATTCACCCCTCCACTTT. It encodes CASSIGGNNSPLHF.

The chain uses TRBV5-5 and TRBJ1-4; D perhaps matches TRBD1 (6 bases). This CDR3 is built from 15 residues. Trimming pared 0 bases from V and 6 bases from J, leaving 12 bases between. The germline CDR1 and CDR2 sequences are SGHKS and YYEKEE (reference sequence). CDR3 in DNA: TGTGCCAGCAGCTTGGAGAGACAGGCGTATGAAAAACTGTTTTTT. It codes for CASSLERQAYEKLFF.

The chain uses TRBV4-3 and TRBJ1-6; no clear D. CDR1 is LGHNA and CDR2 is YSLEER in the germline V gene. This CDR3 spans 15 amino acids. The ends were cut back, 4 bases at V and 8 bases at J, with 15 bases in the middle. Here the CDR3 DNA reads TGCGCCAGCAGCCCTATACTCCGGAGTCATTCACCCCTCCACTTT. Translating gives CASSPILRSHSPLHF.

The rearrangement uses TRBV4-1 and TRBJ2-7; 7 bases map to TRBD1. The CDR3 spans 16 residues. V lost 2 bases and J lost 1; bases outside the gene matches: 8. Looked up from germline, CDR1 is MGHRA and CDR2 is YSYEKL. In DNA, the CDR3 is TGCGCCAGCAGCCAACATGACAGGGCGCCTTCCTACGAGCAGTACGTC. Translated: CASSQHDRAPSYEQYV.

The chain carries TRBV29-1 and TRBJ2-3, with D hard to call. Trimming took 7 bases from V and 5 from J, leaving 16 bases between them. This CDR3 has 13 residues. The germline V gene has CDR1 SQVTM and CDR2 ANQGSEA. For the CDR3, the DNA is TGCAGCGCGCTCGAGACGGGTGGAGATACGCAGTATTTT. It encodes CSALETGGDTQYF.

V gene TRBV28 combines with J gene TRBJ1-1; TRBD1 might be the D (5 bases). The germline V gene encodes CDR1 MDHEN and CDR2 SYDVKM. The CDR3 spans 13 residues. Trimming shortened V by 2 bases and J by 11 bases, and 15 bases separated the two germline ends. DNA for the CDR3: TGTGCCAGCAGTTTAGAGAGGGGTCGGATGGCTTTCTTT. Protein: CASSLERGRMAFF.

The CDR3 is CASSQSEAGAGTEAFF. The CDR3 nucleotides are TGCGCCAGCAGTCAATCCGAGGCGGGGGCAGGCACTGAAGCTTTCTTT. The J gene is TRBJ1-1, the V gene TRBV23-1, with a tentative D call TRBD1 (6 bases). TRBV23-1 is filed as an ORF, its function uncertain. V gave up 0 bases and J gave up 4 bases, with 15 bases separating them. CDR3 length: 16 residues.

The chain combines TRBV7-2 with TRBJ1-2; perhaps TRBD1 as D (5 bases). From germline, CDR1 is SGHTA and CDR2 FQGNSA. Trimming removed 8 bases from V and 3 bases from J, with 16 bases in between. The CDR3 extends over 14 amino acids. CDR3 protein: CASAGGRGDYGYTF. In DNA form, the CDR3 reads TGTGCCAGCGCTGGGGGGAGGGGCGACTATGGCTACACCTTC.

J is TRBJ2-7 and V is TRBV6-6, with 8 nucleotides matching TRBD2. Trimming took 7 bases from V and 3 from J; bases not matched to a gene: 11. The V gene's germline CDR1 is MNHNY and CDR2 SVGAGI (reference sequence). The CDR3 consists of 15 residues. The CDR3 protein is CASTAGGGQSYEQYV. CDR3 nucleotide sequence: TGTGCCAGCACTGCCGGGGGGGGGCAGAGCTACGAGCAGTACGTC.

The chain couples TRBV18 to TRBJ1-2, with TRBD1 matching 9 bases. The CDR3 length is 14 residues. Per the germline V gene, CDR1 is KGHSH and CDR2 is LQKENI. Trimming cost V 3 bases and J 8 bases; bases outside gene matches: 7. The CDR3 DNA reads TGTGCCAGCTCACCGGAGGGACAGGGTAACGGCTACACCTTC. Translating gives CASSPEGQGNGYTF.

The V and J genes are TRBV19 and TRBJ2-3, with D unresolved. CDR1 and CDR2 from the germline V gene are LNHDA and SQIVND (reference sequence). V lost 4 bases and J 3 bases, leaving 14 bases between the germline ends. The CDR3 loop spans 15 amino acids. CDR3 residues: CASSTRVGGTDTQYF. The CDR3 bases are TGTGCCAGTAGTACCCGGGTTGGTGGAACAGATACGCAGTATTTT.

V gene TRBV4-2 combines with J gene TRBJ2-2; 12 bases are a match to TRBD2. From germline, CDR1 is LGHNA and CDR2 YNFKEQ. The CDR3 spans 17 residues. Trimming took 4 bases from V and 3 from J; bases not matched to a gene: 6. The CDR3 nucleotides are TGTGCCAGCAGCCGCAAGCTAGCGGGGGGGCACACCGGGGAGCTGTTTTTT. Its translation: CASSRKLAGGHTGELFF.

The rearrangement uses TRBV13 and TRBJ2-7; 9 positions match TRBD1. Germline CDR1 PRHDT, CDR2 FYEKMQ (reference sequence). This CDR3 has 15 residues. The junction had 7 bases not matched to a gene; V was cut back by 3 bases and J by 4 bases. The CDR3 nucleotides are TGTGCCAGCAGCTTTTTACAGGGGGCAATTTACGAGCAGTACGTC. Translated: CASSFLQGAIYEQYV.

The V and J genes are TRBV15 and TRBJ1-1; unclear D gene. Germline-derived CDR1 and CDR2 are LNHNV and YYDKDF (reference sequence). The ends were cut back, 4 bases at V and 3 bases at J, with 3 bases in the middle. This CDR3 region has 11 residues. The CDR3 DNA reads TGTGCCACCAGCAATGACACTGAAGCTTTCTTT. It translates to CATSNDTEAFF. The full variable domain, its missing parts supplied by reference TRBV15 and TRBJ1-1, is DAMVIQNPRYQVTQFGKPVTLSCSQTLNHNVMYWYQQKSSQAPKLLFHYYDKDFNNEADTPDNFQSRRPNTSFCFLDIRSPGLGDTAMYLCATSNDTEAFFGQGTRLTVV.

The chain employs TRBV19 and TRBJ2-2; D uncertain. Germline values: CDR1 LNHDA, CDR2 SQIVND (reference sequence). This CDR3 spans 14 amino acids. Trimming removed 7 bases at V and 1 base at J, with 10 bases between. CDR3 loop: CASIPNRNTGELFF. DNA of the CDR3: TGTGCCAGTATCCCAAATCGGAACACCGGGGAGCTGTTTTTT.

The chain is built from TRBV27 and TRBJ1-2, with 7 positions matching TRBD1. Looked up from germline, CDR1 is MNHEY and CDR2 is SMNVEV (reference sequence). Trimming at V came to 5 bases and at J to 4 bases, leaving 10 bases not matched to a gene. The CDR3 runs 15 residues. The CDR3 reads CASSPDRDSGYGYTF. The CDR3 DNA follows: TGTGCCAGCAGTCCAGACAGGGACTCGGGCTATGGCTACACCTTC.

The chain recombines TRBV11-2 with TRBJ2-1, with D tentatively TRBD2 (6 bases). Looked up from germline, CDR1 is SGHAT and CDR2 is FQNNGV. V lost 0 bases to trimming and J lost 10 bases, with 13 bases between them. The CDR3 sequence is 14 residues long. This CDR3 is CASSLDFSSEEQFF. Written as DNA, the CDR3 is TGTGCCAGCAGCTTAGATTTTTCTAGCGAAGAGCAGTTCTTC.

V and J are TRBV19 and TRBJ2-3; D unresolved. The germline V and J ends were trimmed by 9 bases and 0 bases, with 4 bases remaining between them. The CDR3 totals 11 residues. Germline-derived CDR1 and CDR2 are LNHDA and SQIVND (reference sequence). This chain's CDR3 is CASRSTDTQYF. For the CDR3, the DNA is TGTGCCAGCCGCAGCACAGATACGCAGTATTTT.

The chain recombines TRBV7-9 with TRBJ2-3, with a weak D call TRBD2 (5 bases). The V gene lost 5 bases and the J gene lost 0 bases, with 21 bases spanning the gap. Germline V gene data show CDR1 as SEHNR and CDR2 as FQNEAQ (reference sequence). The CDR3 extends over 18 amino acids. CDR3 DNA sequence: TGTGCCAGCAGCCCCCAAAGGGAGATGGGGTCTAGCACAGATACGCAGTATTTT. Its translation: CASSPQREMGSSTDTQYF.

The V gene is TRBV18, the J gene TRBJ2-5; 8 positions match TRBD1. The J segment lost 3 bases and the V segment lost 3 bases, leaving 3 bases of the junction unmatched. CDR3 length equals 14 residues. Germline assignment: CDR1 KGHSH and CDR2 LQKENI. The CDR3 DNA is TGTGCCAGCTCACCGGGACAGGTGAAAGAGACCCAGTACTTC. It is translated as CASSPGQVKETQYF.

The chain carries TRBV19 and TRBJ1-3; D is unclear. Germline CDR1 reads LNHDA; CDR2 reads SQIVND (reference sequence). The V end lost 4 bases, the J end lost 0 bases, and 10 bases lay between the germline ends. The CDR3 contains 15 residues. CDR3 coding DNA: TGTGCCAGTAGTAGGGCAGGCGCCTCTGGAAACACCATATATTTT. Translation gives CASSRAGASGNTIYF.

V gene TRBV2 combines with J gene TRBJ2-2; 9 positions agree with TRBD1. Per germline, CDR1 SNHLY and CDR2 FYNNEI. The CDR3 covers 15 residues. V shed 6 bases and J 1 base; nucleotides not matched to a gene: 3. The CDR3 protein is CASSRDRVNTGELFF. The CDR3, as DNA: TGTGCCAGCAGCCGGGACAGGGTGAACACCGGGGAGCTGTTTTTT. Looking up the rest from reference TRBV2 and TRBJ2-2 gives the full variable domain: EPEVTQTPSHQVTQMGQEVILRCVPISNHLYFYWYRQILGQKVEFLVSFYNNEISEKSEIFDDQFSVERPDGSNFTLKIRSTKLEDSAMYFCASSRDRVNTGELFFGEGSRLTVL.

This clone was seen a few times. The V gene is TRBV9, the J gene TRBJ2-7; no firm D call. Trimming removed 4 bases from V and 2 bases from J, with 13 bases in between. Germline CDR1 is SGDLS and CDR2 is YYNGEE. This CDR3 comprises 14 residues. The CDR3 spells CASSSRQPPYEQYF. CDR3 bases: TGTGCCAGCAGCTCGAGGCAGCCGCCCTACGAGCAGTACTTC.

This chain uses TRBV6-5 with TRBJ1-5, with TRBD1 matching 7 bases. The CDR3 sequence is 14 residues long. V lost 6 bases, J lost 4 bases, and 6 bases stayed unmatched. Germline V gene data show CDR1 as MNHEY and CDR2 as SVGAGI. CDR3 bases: TGTGCCAGCAGCAAGACAGGGCTGAATCAGCCCCAGCATTTT. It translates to CASSKTGLNQPQHF.

CDR3 sequence reads: CASSPGQDPYNEQFF. The DNA of the CDR3 is TGTGCCAGCAGCCCGGGACAGGACCCTTACAATGAGCAGTTCTTC. The chain carries TRBV14 and TRBJ2-1, with 8 bases matching TRBD1. Germline V gene lookup returns CDR1 SGHDN and CDR2 FVKESK. The CDR3 has 15 residues. Losses at the gene ends were 4 bases for V and 4 bases for J; bases not matched to a gene: 6.